A selection of T cell receptor beta chains follows, all from one sample in a study of blood T cell repertoires in COVID-19. TCRdb's copy holds only in-frame clones and misses some; the assay was immunoSEQ multiplex PCR. The sample lists under 200,000 clones; around nine tenths were seen once. Sequencing was done on a sample of peripheral blood. These TCRs come from a man aged 60 to 75 with COVID-19, enrolled during active disease. Each CDR3 is given with its conserved first and last residue. The D gene is left open where the match is weak. Size tells how often a clone was seen (once, few, many) or the class of an expanded clone, and some rows leave it out.

abundance	d_gene	v_gene	j_gene	CDR3nt	CDR3aa
-	TRBD1	TRBV28	TRBJ2-7	TGTGCCAGCAGTCCGGGACAGGGTTTAAGTGAGCAGTACTTC	CASSPGQGLSEQYF
-	TRBD1	TRBV30	TRBJ1-6	TGTGCCTGGAGGGACAGGGACAGATATAATTCACCCCTCCACTTT	CAWRDRDRYNSPLHF
-	-	TRBV9	TRBJ1-5	TGTGCCAGCAGCGTAGGGGGGGGCAGGGATCAGCCCCAGCATTTT	CASSVGGGRDQPQHF
-	-	TRBV19	TRBJ1-3	TGTGCCAGTAGTATCGGACGGGAAAACACCATATATTTT	CASSIGRENTIYF
-	TRBD1	TRBV28	TRBJ2-1	TGTGCCACGAAACAGGGGGCTCTTGCATTTGACAATGAGCAGTTCTTC	CATKQGALAFDNEQFF
-	-	TRBV29-1	TRBJ1-1	TGCAGCGTTGTAAGCGGGCTTACTGAAGCTTTCTTT	CSVVSGLTEAFF
-	-	TRBV5-5	TRBJ1-4	TGTGCCAGCCACTTGGGGGGGGCGGGAGCAACTAATGAAAAACTGTTTTTT	CASHLGGAGATNEKLFF
-	TRBD1	TRBV7-2	TRBJ2-5	TGTGCCAGCAGCCTCGGACAGGGCCCAGAGACCCAGTACTTC	CASSLGQGPETQYF
-	TRBD1	TRBV5-5	TRBJ2-7	TGTGCCAGCAGCCAGGGGACAGTCAATACCTACGAGCAGTACTTC	CASSQGTVNTYEQYF
-	TRBD1	TRBV30	TRBJ1-3	TGTGCCTGGACCCCAGGACAGGGGGGAAACACCATATATTTT	CAWTPGQGGNTIYF
-	-	TRBV9	TRBJ2-5	TGTGCCAGCAGCGTAGAGGGGGTAGCGGGGACCCAGTACTTC	CASSVEGVAGTQYF
-	-	TRBV11-2	TRBJ2-1	TGTGCCAGCAGCTTAGAAGATTCGGATGAGCAGTTCTTC	CASSLEDSDEQFF
-	-	TRBV4-2	TRBJ2-7	TGTGCCAGCAGCCAAAGCCGAGGCGGAACCTACGAGCAGTACTTC	CASSQSRGGTYEQYF
-	TRBD2	TRBV7-8	TRBJ2-1	TGTGCCAGCAGCTTAAGGGACCTAGCGGGAGCAAATGAGCAGTTCTTC	CASSLRDLAGANEQFF
once	-	TRBV3-1/TRBV3-2	TRBJ1-3	TGTGCCAGCAGCCTCAGGGGTAGCTCTGGAAACACCATATATTTT	CASSLRGSSGNTIYF
-	TRBD1	TRBV4-2	TRBJ2-7	TGTGCCAGCAGCCAAGTCGACGGGGACAGGACTCCCTACGAGCAGTACTTC	CASSQVDGDRTPYEQYF
-	-	TRBV3-1/TRBV3-2	TRBJ1-5	TGTGCCAGCAGCCAAGCAGGCGTAGGCAATCAGCCCCAGCATTTT	CASSQAGVGNQPQHF
-	TRBD1	TRBV27	TRBJ1-5	TGTGCCAGCAGTGTACAGGGGCGTAATCAGCCCCAGCATTTT	CASSVQGRNQPQHF
once	-	TRBV15	TRBJ1-3	TGTGCCACCAGCACGAGAGCGACTGGAAACACCATATATTTT	CATSTRATGNTIYF
-	-	TRBV9	TRBJ2-3	TGTGCCAGCAGCGTAGAGGGATCGAGGTGGGGGGGCTCCACAGATACGCAGTATTTT	CASSVEGSRWGGSTDTQYF
-	TRBD1	TRBV9	TRBJ1-4	TGTGCCAGCAGCGTTTCCGGGACAGTAAATGAAAAACTGTTTTTT	CASSVSGTVNEKLFF
-	-	TRBV3-1/TRBV3-2	TRBJ2-2	TGTGCCAGCAGCAGGGGTGCAACAGTCACCGGGGAGCTGTTTTTT	CASSRGATVTGELFF
-	-	TRBV6-5	TRBJ1-1	TGTGCCAGCAGTACCCCCAGGGCGTTAAACACTGAAGCTTTCTTT	CASSTPRALNTEAFF
few	TRBD1	TRBV6-5	TRBJ1-6	TGTGCCAGCAGAGACCACAGGGGGGATAATTCACCCCTCCACTTT	CASRDHRGDNSPLHF
once	TRBD1	TRBV24-1	TRBJ2-2	TGTGCCACCAGTGAGCGAGGGACAGGGGCCGGGGAGCTGTTTTTT	CATSERGTGAGELFF
-	-	TRBV6-5	TRBJ1-5	TGTGCCAGCAGTATCTCGGGAGAAAGGCATCAGCCCCAGCATTTT	CASSISGERHQPQHF
-	-	TRBV9	TRBJ1-2	TGTGCCAGCAGCGTAGATGTTCAGGGGAGGGAAGGCTACACCTTC	CASSVDVQGREGYTF
few	-	TRBV10-3	TRBJ1-2	TGTGCCATCAGTGAGTCGCCAGGGGTCTATGGCTACACCTTC	CAISESPGVYGYTF
-	TRBD2	TRBV5-1	TRBJ2-3	TGCGCCAGCAGCGTGGAAACCGGGACTAGATCGGATACGCAGTATTTT	CASSVETGTRSDTQYF
few	TRBD1	TRBV28	TRBJ1-1	TGTGCCAGCAGACGATCGACAGGGAGGAACACTGAAGCTTTCTTT	CASRRSTGRNTEAFF
-	-	TRBV4-2	TRBJ2-2	TGTGCCAGCAGCCGAAGCAGGGACACCGGGGAGCTGTTTTTT	CASSRSRDTGELFF
-	-	TRBV28	TRBJ1-1	TGTGCCAGCAGTTTATACAAAGAAGCTTTCTTT	CASSLYKEAFF
-	-	TRBV9	TRBJ1-3	TGTGCCAGCAGCGGCAGGTTAAACTCTGGAAACACCATATATTTT	CASSGRLNSGNTIYF
once	TRBD1	TRBV28	TRBJ2-7	TGTGCCAGCAGCAGGGGGACCACCTACGAGCAGTACTTC	CASSRGTTYEQYF
-	-	TRBV12-3/TRBV12-4	TRBJ2-7	TGTGCCAGCAGTTCCGACAGAAACTCGCAGTACTTC	CASSSDRNSQYF
few	-	TRBV7-5	TRBJ1-4	TGTGCCAGAAGTTTCCCGGAACAGGGGGCAGAAGAAAAACTGTTTTTT	CARSFPEQGAEEKLFF
-	-	TRBV11-2	TRBJ2-4	TGTGCCAGCAGCCCCGGGACTGACAAAAACATTCAGTACTTC	CASSPGTDKNIQYF
once	-	TRBV5-1	TRBJ2-5	TGCGCCAGCAGCCCGGAAACAGGGTTCCAAGAGACCCAGTACTTC	CASSPETGFQETQYF
-	TRBD1	TRBV6-2/TRBV6-3	TRBJ1-4	TGTGCCAGCAGTCCCCGACAGGGTTTTGAAAAACTGTTTTTT	CASSPRQGFEKLFF